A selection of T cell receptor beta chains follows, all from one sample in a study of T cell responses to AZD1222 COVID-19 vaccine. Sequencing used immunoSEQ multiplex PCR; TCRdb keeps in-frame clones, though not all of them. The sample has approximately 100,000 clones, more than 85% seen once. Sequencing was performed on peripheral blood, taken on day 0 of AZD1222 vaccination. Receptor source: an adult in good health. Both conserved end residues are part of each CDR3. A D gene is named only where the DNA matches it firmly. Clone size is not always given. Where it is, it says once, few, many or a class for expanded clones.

cdr3_nt: TGTGCCAGCAGTTTCGGCTATGGCTACACCTTC
cdr3_aa: CASSFGYGYTF
clone_size: .
j_call: TRBJ1-2
d_call: .
v_call: TRBV12-3/TRBV12-4

cdr3_nt: TGTGCCAGCAGCTTACAGAGGGGGTACGGGGAGACCCAGTACTTC
cdr3_aa: CASSLQRGYGETQYF
clone_size: .
j_call: TRBJ2-5
d_call: .
v_call: TRBV11-2

cdr3_nt: TGTGCCAGCAGAAGGACTAGCGGGGGATACAATGAGCAGTTCTTC
cdr3_aa: CASRRTSGGYNEQFF
clone_size: once
j_call: TRBJ2-1
d_call: TRBD2
v_call: TRBV6-6

cdr3_nt: TGTGCCAGCAGCCAGGGGGCGAAGCCCCAGCATTTT
cdr3_aa: CASSQGAKPQHF
clone_size: .
j_call: TRBJ1-5
d_call: TRBD1
v_call: TRBV6-1

cdr3_nt: TGCGCCAGCAGCCTCGGTGACCAGGGACTATATGGCTACACCTTC
cdr3_aa: CASSLGDQGLYGYTF
clone_size: .
j_call: TRBJ1-2
d_call: .
v_call: TRBV5-1

cdr3_nt: TGTGCCAGCACCGGACTAGCGGGAGCCCCTGAGCAGTTCTTC
cdr3_aa: CASTGLAGAPEQFF
clone_size: .
j_call: TRBJ2-1
d_call: TRBD2
v_call: TRBV27

cdr3_nt: TGCGCCAGCAGTGCTCTAGCGGGGGCTAGCCTGGGAGAGCAGTTCTTC
cdr3_aa: CASSALAGASLGEQFF
clone_size: .
j_call: TRBJ2-1
d_call: TRBD2
v_call: TRBV5-1

cdr3_nt: TGTGCCAGTAGTATATCCGGACAGGGGCCGAATCAGCCCCAGCATTTT
cdr3_aa: CASSISGQGPNQPQHF
clone_size: .
j_call: TRBJ1-5
d_call: TRBD1
v_call: TRBV19

cdr3_nt: TGTGCCAGCAGCTTGGGAATAGAACAGCTTAGCTCCTACGAGCAGTACTTC
cdr3_aa: CASSLGIEQLSSYEQYF
clone_size: .
j_call: TRBJ2-7
d_call: .
v_call: TRBV5-4

cdr3_nt: TGTGCCAGCAGCGTAGGACTAGCGGGGGGCTACAATGAGCAGTTCTTC
cdr3_aa: CASSVGLAGGYNEQFF
clone_size: .
j_call: TRBJ2-1
d_call: TRBD2
v_call: TRBV9

cdr3_nt: TGTGCCAGCAGCCCTGGCGGACCCTACGAGCAGTACTTC
cdr3_aa: CASSPGGPYEQYF
clone_size: .
j_call: TRBJ2-7
d_call: .
v_call: TRBV5-6

cdr3_nt: TGTGCCAGCAAACCACAGGGTGAGCACTATGGCTACACCTTC
cdr3_aa: CASKPQGEHYGYTF
clone_size: .
j_call: TRBJ1-2
d_call: .
v_call: TRBV6-4

cdr3_nt: TGTGCCAGCAGTTTAACCACCCCCGAGCAGTACTTC
cdr3_aa: CASSLTTPEQYF
clone_size: .
j_call: TRBJ2-7
d_call: .
v_call: TRBV28

cdr3_nt: TGTGCCAGCTCCCGCCCCAAAAACATTCAGTACTTC
cdr3_aa: CASSRPKNIQYF
clone_size: .
j_call: TRBJ2-4
d_call: .
v_call: TRBV6-6

cdr3_nt: TGTGCCAGTAGTCCCATAGACAGGGACACTGAAGCTTTCTTT
cdr3_aa: CASSPIDRDTEAFF
clone_size: .
j_call: TRBJ1-1
d_call: TRBD1
v_call: TRBV19

cdr3_nt: TGTGCCTGGGGTAACGATCAGCCCCAGCATTTT
cdr3_aa: CAWGNDQPQHF
clone_size: few
j_call: TRBJ1-5
d_call: .
v_call: TRBV30

cdr3_nt: TGTGCCAGCTCATTACAGGGGAATGAGCAGTTCTTC
cdr3_aa: CASSLQGNEQFF
clone_size: .
j_call: TRBJ2-1
d_call: TRBD1
v_call: TRBV18

cdr3_nt: TGTGCCAGCAGATCCACCGGGACAGCGAATGGCTACACCTTC
cdr3_aa: CASRSTGTANGYTF
clone_size: .
j_call: TRBJ1-2
d_call: TRBD1
v_call: TRBV28

cdr3_nt: TGCGCCAGCTCATTGATGGGGGGCGGTCTCCCTGAAGCTTTCTTT
cdr3_aa: CASSLMGGGLPEAFF
clone_size: .
j_call: TRBJ1-1
d_call: .
v_call: TRBV5-1

cdr3_nt: TGTGCCAGCAGCTTAGCCCCGGCGGGTCCCTACGAGCAGTACTTC
cdr3_aa: CASSLAPAGPYEQYF
clone_size: .
j_call: TRBJ2-7
d_call: .
v_call: TRBV11-3

cdr3_nt: TGTGCCAGCAGTACGGGACAGGGGGCGCTGGCTTTCTTT
cdr3_aa: CASSTGQGALAFF
clone_size: .
j_call: TRBJ1-1
d_call: TRBD1
v_call: TRBV6-2/TRBV6-3

cdr3_nt: TGTGCCAGCAGGTATCTAGCGGGAGGAGCCACAGATACGCAGTATTTT
cdr3_aa: CASRYLAGGATDTQYF
clone_size: .
j_call: TRBJ2-3
d_call: TRBD2
v_call: TRBV7-2

cdr3_nt: TGTGCCAGCAGCTTAACCCCCCAGCTACCCCAGTACTTC
cdr3_aa: CASSLTPQLPQYF
clone_size: .
j_call: TRBJ2-5
d_call: .
v_call: TRBV7-3

cdr3_nt: TGTGCCTGGAGTGTAGGAGGGGCACGGAGCTCCTACGAGCAGTACTTC
cdr3_aa: CAWSVGGARSSYEQYF
clone_size: .
j_call: TRBJ2-7
d_call: .
v_call: TRBV30

cdr3_nt: TGTGCCAGCAGCCCCCCTAGCGGGGGGGGTGCAGATACGCAGTATTTT
cdr3_aa: CASSPPSGGGADTQYF
clone_size: few
j_call: TRBJ2-3
d_call: TRBD2
v_call: TRBV9

cdr3_nt: TGTGCCAGCAGCCAATTTATAACTAGCGCGGACTCCTACGAGCAGTACTTC
cdr3_aa: CASSQFITSADSYEQYF
clone_size: .
j_call: TRBJ2-7
d_call: TRBD2
v_call: TRBV3-1/TRBV3-2

cdr3_nt: TGTGCCAGCAACTTAGGGACAGGGGGCCAGCCCCAGCATTTT
cdr3_aa: CASNLGTGGQPQHF
clone_size: .
j_call: TRBJ1-5
d_call: TRBD1
v_call: TRBV3-1/TRBV3-2